Below, 28 T cell receptor beta chains from the same sample are listed, as sequenced in a study of cytomegalovirus exposure and HLA in healthy donors. It was with 60 Vbeta and 13 Jbeta primers that the PCR ran. TCRdb's table, derived via immunoSEQ multiplex PCR, lists solely in-frame clones and lacks some. The sample records over 90,000 clones, about three fifths being singletons. Sequences were obtained from PBMCs. These receptors were taken from a human donor in good health.

This clone was observed a single time. The chain carries TRBV4-1 and TRBJ1-4; D is uncertain. The V end lost 4 bases, the J end lost 5 bases, and 8 bases lay between the germline ends. The V gene's germline CDR1 is MGHRA and CDR2 YSYEKL. This CDR3 spans 13 amino acids. CDR3 sequence reads: CASSLMRNEKLFF. In DNA form, the CDR3 reads TGCGCCAGCAGCCTCATGCGGAATGAAAAACTGTTTTTT.

The CDR3 loop reads CASSPTGTGFIYEQYF. As DNA, the CDR3 is TGTGCCAGCTCACCGACCGGGACAGGGTTCATCTACGAGCAGTACTTC. The gene calls are TRBV18 and TRBJ2-7; TRBD1 matches 9 bases. This CDR3 has 16 residues. Trimming at V came to 3 bases and at J to 3 bases, leaving 9 bases not matched to a gene. Germline assignment: CDR1 KGHSH and CDR2 LQKENI. Together with reference TRBV18 and TRBJ2-7, the CDR3 gives the full variable domain: NAGVMQNPRHLVRRRGQEARLRCSPMKGHSHVYWYRQLPEEGLKFMVYLQKENIIDESGMPKERFSAEFPKEGPSILRIQQVVRGDSAAYFCASSPTGTGFIYEQYFGPGTRLTVT.

This clone was seen once. This chain joins TRBV9 and TRBJ1-1; 9 nucleotides agree with TRBD1. Trimming cost V 3 bases and J 0 bases; bases outside gene matches: 9. CDR1 is SGDLS and CDR2 is YYNGEE in the germline V gene. This CDR3 contains 17 residues. This chain's CDR3 is CASSDDRGFSLNTEAFF. The CDR3 nucleotides are TGTGCCAGCAGCGATGACAGGGGGTTTTCCTTGAACACTGAAGCTTTCTTT.

This sequence joins TRBV6-5 and TRBJ2-1; TRBD2 agrees at 7 bases. V was pared by 0 bases and J by 4 bases, with 6 bases of the junction left unmatched. The CDR3 loop spans 16 amino acids. Germline CDR1 reads MNHEY; CDR2 reads SVGAGI. Here the CDR3 DNA reads TGTGCCAGCAGTTACTCTCCAGCGGGGAGATACAATGAGCAGTTCTTC. Its translation is CASSYSPAGRYNEQFF.

This rearrangement joins TRBV7-8 to TRBJ2-2; TRBD1 matches at 9 bases. Trimming at V came to 1 base and at J to 6 bases, leaving 6 bases not matched to a gene. The CDR3 spans 16 residues. The germline CDR1 and CDR2 sequences are SGHVS and FQNEAQ. DNA for the CDR3: TGTGCCAGCAGCTTAGGGGGGACAGGGTGGGCCGGGGAGCTGTTTTTT. Translation gives CASSLGGTGWAGELFF. Complete variable domain (other parts from reference TRBV7-8 and TRBJ2-2): GAGVSQSPRYKVAKRGQDVALRCDPISGHVSLFWYQQALGQGPEFLTYFQNEAQLDKSGLPSDRFFAERPEGSVSTLKIQRTQQEDSAVYLCASSLGGTGWAGELFFGEGSRLTVL.

This chain connects TRBV28 to TRBJ2-7, with D possibly being TRBD1 (6 bases). This CDR3 has 13 residues. CDR1 is MDHEN and CDR2 is SYDVKM in the germline V gene. Trimming removed 6 bases from V and 3 bases from J, with 12 bases in between. CDR3 sequence: CASRETGDYEQYF. The CDR3 DNA follows: TGTGCCAGCAGGGAGACAGGTGACTACGAGCAGTACTTC.

This chain connects TRBV28 to TRBJ1-5; 7 nucleotides match TRBD1. The trim removed 6 bases at V and 9 bases at J, leaving 11 bases unmatched. Germline V gene lookup returns CDR1 MDHEN and CDR2 SYDVKM. This CDR3 spans 14 amino acids. The CDR3 reads CASRRGRGDRPQHF. The CDR3 coding sequence is TGTGCCAGCAGGCGGGGCAGGGGGGATCGGCCCCAGCATTTT.

V and J are TRBV6-5 and TRBJ2-1, with TRBD1 identical over 9 bases. This CDR3 spans 15 amino acids. Per germline, CDR1 MNHEY and CDR2 SVGAGI. Trimming removed 6 bases from V and 7 bases from J; junction bases left unmatched: 10. The CDR3 is CASSSGQGSRNEQFF. The CDR3 DNA follows: TGTGCCAGCAGCTCCGGACAGGGGTCAAGAAATGAGCAGTTCTTC.

V is TRBV7-9 and J is TRBJ1-3; maybe TRBD1 (6 bases). The germline V gene encodes CDR1 SEHNR and CDR2 FQNEAQ (reference sequence). The CDR3 is made up of 16 amino acids. V lost 3 bases, J lost 0 bases, and 12 bases lay in between. The CDR3 DNA is TGTGCCAGCAGCTTGGCACAGGGCAGCTCTGGAAACACCATATATTTT. Its protein is CASSLAQGSSGNTIYF.

The chain employs TRBV9 and TRBJ1-6; 8 bases line up with TRBD1. Germline V gene lookup returns CDR1 SGDLS and CDR2 YYNGEE. CDR3 size: 14 residues. The V and J ends lost 0 bases and 9 bases, in that order; junction bases with no gene match: 2. CDR3 nucleotides: TGTGCCAGCAGCGTAGAGACAGGGGCTTCACCCCTCCACTTT. It specifies CASSVETGASPLHF.

V and J are TRBV7-6 and TRBJ2-3; D is possibly TRBD1 (5 bases). The length of the CDR3 is 14 residues. Per germline, CDR1 SGHVS and CDR2 FNYEAQ. Deletions cut 3 bases from V and 4 bases from J, with 11 bases between. CDR3 residues: CASSFAPGPDTQYF. The CDR3 region has the DNA TGTGCCAGCAGCTTCGCCCCAGGGCCAGATACGCAGTATTTT.

This clone was counted only a few times. The chain employs TRBV27 and TRBJ2-1, with no clear D. Trimming removed 0 bases at V and 1 base at J, with 13 bases between. The CDR3 length is 17 residues. Germline V gene lookup returns CDR1 MNHEY and CDR2 SMNVEV (reference sequence). The CDR3 DNA sequence: TGTGCCAGCAGTTTATCAGGTGGAGACGGATCCTACAATGAGCAGTTCTTC. Its translation: CASSLSGGDGSYNEQFF.

This clone came up a few times. The V and J genes are TRBV6-5 and TRBJ2-3; 12 bases fit TRBD2. The germline CDR1 and CDR2 sequences are MNHEY and SVGAGI. This CDR3 has 15 residues. The V and J ends lost 8 bases and 2 bases, in that order; junction bases with no gene match: 5. The CDR3 region is CASRLAGGITDTQYF. In DNA, the CDR3 is TGTGCCAGCCGCCTAGCGGGAGGGATCACAGATACGCAGTATTTT.

This chain uses TRBV5-4 with TRBJ1-2; D ambiguous. The CDR3 loop spans 15 amino acids. Germline CDR1 SGHNT, CDR2 YYREEE (reference sequence). V lost 0 bases and J lost 4, with 13 bases in between. The CDR3 nucleotides are TGTGCCAGCAGCTTGGTTGGTGCGAGCGGCTATGGCTACACCTTC. Protein product: CASSLVGASGYGYTF.

The V and J genes are TRBV27 and TRBJ2-1; D remains ambiguous. CDR1 MNHEY and CDR2 SMNVEV come from the germline V gene (reference sequence). There are 16 residues in the CDR3. The V and J ends lost 4 bases and 0 bases respectively, with 13 bases between them. The CDR3 DNA sequence: TGTGCCAGCAGTTCTCTCCCCTCCAGCTCCTACAATGAGCAGTTCTTC. Translating it yields CASSSLPSSSYNEQFF.

This clone was found a few times. V and J are TRBV20-1 and TRBJ1-1; no firm D call. The CDR3 is made up of 11 amino acids. Trimming shortened V by 2 bases and J by 3 bases, and 4 bases separated the two germline ends. Germline V gene lookup returns CDR1 DFQATT and CDR2 SNEGSKA (reference sequence). The CDR3 DNA reads TGCAGTGCTAGAATCTACACTGAAGCTTTCTTT. Translating gives CSARIYTEAFF.

This clone has just one count. This chain connects TRBV19 to TRBJ1-1; tentative D call: TRBD1 (5 bases). This CDR3 region has 13 residues. The V and J ends lost 5 bases and 3 bases respectively, with 10 bases between them. Germline assignment: CDR1 LNHDA and CDR2 SQIVND (reference sequence). In nucleotides, the CDR3 is TGTGCCAGTAGTTGGGGGGGGGACACTGAAGCTTTCTTT. This gives the protein CASSWGGDTEAFF.

V usage is TRBV27 and J usage is TRBJ1-1, with 7 bases matching TRBD1. The CDR3 loop spans 15 amino acids. Germline values: CDR1 MNHEY, CDR2 SMNVEV (reference sequence). Trimming cost V 6 bases and J 0 bases; bases outside gene matches: 7. CDR3 amino acids: CASRSLQGMNTEAFF. The CDR3 DNA sequence: TGTGCCAGCAGGTCTCTACAGGGGATGAACACTGAAGCTTTCTTT.

The chain couples TRBV10-3 to TRBJ1-3; D is possibly TRBD1 (6 bases). Germline V gene sequence: CDR1 ENHRY, CDR2 SYGVKD. The CDR3 is 14 amino acids. V lost 6 bases and J lost 0, with 9 bases in between. This CDR3 reads CAIRMTGSGNTIYF. As DNA, the CDR3 is TGTGCCATCAGAATGACAGGCTCTGGAAACACCATATATTTT.

The chain couples TRBV4-1 to TRBJ2-1, with a possible D match to TRBD2 (5 bases). Trimming cost V 4 bases and J 0 bases, with 16 bases left between them. The germline V gene encodes CDR1 MGHRA and CDR2 YSYEKL. The CDR3 sequence is 17 residues long. The CDR3 sequence: CASSRRGSGSSYNEQFF. DNA for the CDR3: TGCGCCAGCAGCCGCCGCGGCAGTGGGAGCTCCTACAATGAGCAGTTCTTC.

J is TRBJ2-5 and V is TRBV6-5, with a possible D match to TRBD2 (5 bases). There are 14 residues in the CDR3. V lost 0 bases, J lost 4 bases, and 9 bases lay in between. CDR1 and CDR2 from the germline V gene are MNHEY and SVGAGI. The CDR3, as DNA: TGTGCCAGCAGTTACTCGAGGGTTGGAGAGACCCAGTACTTC. Translation: CASSYSRVGETQYF.

The chain joins TRBV11-2 to TRBJ1-2; 7 bases map to TRBD1. V trimming: 1 base; J trimming: 2 bases; junction bases outside the gene matches: 1. Germline-derived CDR1 and CDR2 are SGHAT and FQNNGV. This CDR3 comprises 14 residues. The CDR3 sequence: CASSLGQGNYGYTF. The CDR3 nucleotides are TGTGCCAGCAGCTTAGGACAGGGCAACTATGGCTACACCTTC. The variable domain in full, with the rest retrieved from reference TRBV11-2 and TRBJ1-2, is EAGVAQSPRYKIIEKRQSVAFWCNPISGHATLYWYQQILGQGPKLLIQFQNNGVVDDSQLPKDRFSAERLKGVDSTLKIQPAKLEDSAVYLCASSLGQGNYGYTFGSGTRLTVV.

The chain couples TRBV19 to TRBJ2-7; TRBD1 might be the D (6 bases). Germline-derived CDR1 and CDR2 are LNHDA and SQIVND (reference sequence). The CDR3 spans 13 residues. V gave up 0 bases and J gave up 4 bases, with 7 bases separating them. CDR3 sequence reads: CASSIEGGYEQYF. The CDR3 DNA reads as TGTGCCAGTAGTATAGAAGGGGGTTACGAGCAGTACTTC.

The chain employs TRBV2 and TRBJ1-5, with no clear D. There are 15 residues in the CDR3. V lost 0 bases and J 4 bases, leaving 10 bases between the germline ends. Looked up from germline, CDR1 is SNHLY and CDR2 is FYNNEI. CDR3 region: CASSEALAQNQPQHF. In DNA form, the CDR3 reads TGTGCCAGCAGTGAAGCGCTGGCACAAAATCAGCCCCAGCATTTT.

V gene TRBV5-1 combines with J gene TRBJ2-7, with TRBD1 matching 11 bases. V shed 4 bases, J shed 5 bases, and the junction held 17 bases outside the gene matches. This CDR3 region has 18 residues. Germline V gene sequence: CDR1 SGHRS, CDR2 YFSETQ. Written as DNA, the CDR3 is TGCGCCAGCAGCCCTCGGACAGGGGGCCGAGCGGGAGGCCACGAGCAGTACTTC. Encoded protein: CASSPRTGGRAGGHEQYF.

The chain is built from TRBV4-1 and TRBJ1-2, with 9 bases fitting TRBD1. The V segment lost 0 bases and the J segment 7 bases; nucleotides outside the gene matches: 9. In germline, CDR1 is MGHRA, CDR2 YSYEKL. The CDR3 contains 16 residues. The CDR3 protein is CASSQEGTGSLSGYTF. CDR3 sequence (DNA): TGCGCCAGCAGCCAAGAAGGGACAGGGAGTTTGTCTGGCTACACCTTC.

This clone was observed a single time. The chain couples TRBV28 to TRBJ2-7; the match to TRBD2 covers 10 bases. The V gene end was trimmed by 6 bases and the J gene end by 6 bases; junction bases not matched to a gene: 11. The CDR3 runs 15 residues. CDR1 MDHEN and CDR2 SYDVKM come from the germline V gene. The CDR3 loop reads CASSSTLAGFGEQYF. In DNA, the CDR3 is TGTGCCAGCAGCAGCACACTAGCGGGATTTGGCGAGCAGTACTTC.

This clone occurred a few times. The chain carries TRBV5-6 and TRBJ1-1, with a possible D match to TRBD1 (5 bases). Germline CDR1 SGHDT, CDR2 YYEEEE. CDR3 length equals 12 residues. Trimming left V 7 bases short and J 1 base short, with 8 bases between. The CDR3 loop is CASLRENTEAFF. The CDR3 DNA reads as TGTGCCAGCCTCAGGGAGAACACTGAAGCTTTCTTT.